This T cell receptor (beta chain) was recorded in a study of shared T cell receptors in the human thymus. Only a few counts were recorded for this clone. From germline, CDR1 is LNHDA and CDR2 SQIVND (reference sequence). Losses at the gene ends were 5 bases for V and 5 bases for J; bases not matched to a gene: 7. The length of the CDR3 is 14 residues. Repertoires were generated with immunoSEQ multiplex PCR, while TCRdb's copy carries only in-frame clones and drops some. Among about 380,000 clones listed, 95% were seen once. This clonotype was obtained from a human donor. The rearrangement uses TRBV19 and TRBJ1-1; 8 bases are a match to TRBD1. The sequenced material came from thymocytes. In DNA form, the CDR3 reads TGTGCCAGTAGTCTGGACAGGGTTAGGACTGAAGCTTTCTTT. The encoded protein is CASSLDRVRTEAFF.